The sample holds many counts of the clone carrying this TCR beta chain. Its antigen remains unidentified. This sample was taken from a study of regulatory T cells in long-lasting Graves disease. Building the TCR beta libraries relied on iRepertoire HTBI primers, and CDR3 regions underwent Arm-PCR. TCRdb independently ran MiXCR on the multiplex PCR reads; one entry per CDR3 protein. The profile shows 300,000 to 400,000 distinct CDR3 sequences, 15% to 17% of them singletons. Study outcomes and limitations: Patients with persistent disease showed a bias toward TRBV28, TRBJ1-2 and TRBJ2-5.

The time point: newly diagnosed GD, antithyroid drugs for less than 3 months. Making the TCR library involved RNA that had been extracted from PBMCs. The CDR3 consists of 14 residues. Trimming cost V 8 bases and J 0 bases, with 12 bases left between them. Per the germline V gene, CDR1 is KGHSH and CDR2 is LQKENI. The material was peripheral blood mononuclear cells (PBMCs), obtained at new diagnosis, from a patient treated with antithyroid drugs. The chain carries TRBV18 and TRBJ2-3; D possibly corresponds to TRBD1 (5 bases). The TCR was taken from a female donor with Graves disease. The CDR3 bases are TGTGCCAGCAGTCCCCAGGGAAGCACAGATACGCAGTATTTT. Protein sequence: CASSPQGSTDTQYF. The complete variable domain, with remaining parts taken from reference TRBV18 and TRBJ2-3, reads NAGVMQNPRHLVRRRGQEARLRCSPMKGHSHVYWYRQLPEEGLKFMVYLQKENIIDESGMPKERFSAEFPKEGPSILRIQQVVRGDSAAYFCASSPQGSTDTQYFGPGTRLTVL.